What follows is one T cell receptor (beta chain) and its context. Its antigen is undetermined. This CDR3 is 15 amino acids long. V lost 9 bases, J lost 2 bases, and 11 bases stayed unmatched. The germline gives CDR1 KGHSH, CDR2 LQKENI. This entry comes from a study of shared clonotypes between healthy human individuals. Assay: immunoSEQ multiplex PCR; the TCRdb copy retains only in-frame clones and omits some. The sample lists around 500,000 clones, 70% to 80% occurring once. Study conclusions and caveats: Clonotype sharing levels among donors were expected to vary with sequencing depth.

The sequencing input was PBMCs. The genes are TRBV18 and TRBJ2-5; 8 nucleotides line up with TRBD1. The TCR originated in a woman between 40 and 50 years old in good health. Some clones in this sample may be carry-over from other donors' samples. This chain's CDR3 is CASSTGTGRQETQYF. In nucleotides, the CDR3 is TGTGCCAGTTCCACCGGGACAGGAAGACAAGAGACCCAGTACTTC.